A selection of T cell receptor beta chains follows, all from one sample in a study of early T cells in non-severe SARS-CoV-2 infection. A single record per CDR3 protein comes from TCRdb applying MiXCR to the 5' RACE reads. The sample shows roughly 70,000 distinct CDR3 sequences, approximately 13% of them seen only once. The sequencing input was whole blood. These receptors originate from an adult who was a healthcare worker with PCR-confirmed SARS-CoV-2 infection or an uninfected control (not recorded which). Each CDR3 is given with its conserved first and last residue. The D gene is left open where the match is weak. Rows give clone size only sometimes, using once, few, many, or a class for an expanded clone.

j_gene: TRBJ2-7
abundance: NA
v_gene: TRBV27
d_gene: NA
CDR3nt: TGTGCCAGCAGTCCGAGTCCCGGGTCTTTCTTC
CDR3aa: CASSPSPGSFF

j_gene: TRBJ2-3
abundance: few
v_gene: TRBV4-3
d_gene: TRBD2
CDR3nt: TGCGCCAGCAGCCAAGAATTTGGGGGAGGGCCCGTCACAGATACGCAGTATTTT
CDR3aa: CASSQEFGGGPVTDTQYF

j_gene: TRBJ2-1
abundance: few
v_gene: TRBV27
d_gene: NA
CDR3nt: TGTGCCAGCCGACAAATAGCGGAGAGCTCCTACAATGAGCAGTTCTTC
CDR3aa: CASRQIAESSYNEQFF

j_gene: TRBJ2-5
abundance: many
v_gene: TRBV29-1
d_gene: NA
CDR3nt: TGCAGCGTTGAAGATAGTATAGGCAGACAAGAGACCCAGTACTTC
CDR3aa: CSVEDSIGRQETQYF

j_gene: TRBJ2-7
abundance: few
v_gene: TRBV7-6
d_gene: TRBD1
CDR3nt: TGTGCCAGCAGCTTCGGACAGGGCTCCTACGAGCAGTACTTC
CDR3aa: CASSFGQGSYEQYF

j_gene: TRBJ2-1
abundance: NA
v_gene: TRBV20-1
d_gene: TRBD2
CDR3nt: TGCAGTGCTCCCGAGGGGAGGGGACGGAATGAGCAGTTCTTC
CDR3aa: CSAPEGRGRNEQFF

j_gene: TRBJ2-7
abundance: few
v_gene: TRBV5-4
d_gene: NA
CDR3nt: TGTGCCAGCAGTTACGCCTCAGGGGCCTCCTACGAGCAGTACTTC
CDR3aa: CASSYASGASYEQYF

j_gene: TRBJ2-5
abundance: medium-sized
v_gene: TRBV27
d_gene: NA
CDR3nt: TGTGCCAGCAGTCCGACAGGAATAACCTCCGGGGAGACCCAGTACTTC
CDR3aa: CASSPTGITSGETQYF

j_gene: TRBJ2-1
abundance: many
v_gene: TRBV9
d_gene: NA
CDR3nt: TGTGCCAGCAGCGTGGTAGCATCGGGTGAGCAGTTCTTC
CDR3aa: CASSVVASGEQFF

j_gene: TRBJ1-6
abundance: many
v_gene: TRBV10-3
d_gene: TRBD1
CDR3nt: TGTGCCATCAGTGAGGGACAGGGGGGCGAACCCCTCCACTTT
CDR3aa: CAISEGQGGEPLHF

j_gene: TRBJ1-2
abundance: NA
v_gene: TRBV29-1
d_gene: NA
CDR3nt: TGCAGCGTTGAAATTCCACAGGACTATGGCTACACCTTC
CDR3aa: CSVEIPQDYGYTF

j_gene: TRBJ1-2
abundance: many
v_gene: TRBV15
d_gene: NA
CDR3nt: TGTGCCACCAGCTCGGCAGGGCGGGACTATGGCTACACCTTC
CDR3aa: CATSSAGRDYGYTF

j_gene: TRBJ2-3
abundance: few
v_gene: TRBV7-9
d_gene: NA
CDR3nt: TGTGCCAGCAGCCCGCCTTCCAGGGATACGCAGTATTTT
CDR3aa: CASSPPSRDTQYF

j_gene: TRBJ1-2
abundance: many
v_gene: TRBV28
d_gene: TRBD1
CDR3nt: TGTGCCAGCAGTCCCCTAACCCGATACAGGGGACTCACCTTC
CDR3aa: CASSPLTRYRGLTF

j_gene: TRBJ2-1
abundance: NA
v_gene: TRBV29-1
d_gene: NA
CDR3nt: TGCAGCGTTGAGGGGCAGGGCCCCTACAATGAGCAGTTCTTC
CDR3aa: CSVEGQGPYNEQFF

j_gene: TRBJ2-1
abundance: NA
v_gene: TRBV28
d_gene: NA
CDR3nt: TGTGCCAGCAGTTGGGACAGGGATAGCGGGAGGCCGTGGAATGAGCAGTTCTTC
CDR3aa: CASSWDRDSGRPWNEQFF

j_gene: TRBJ2-7
abundance: NA
v_gene: TRBV3-1
d_gene: NA
CDR3nt: TGTGCCAGCAGCGTCGGGAGTCTCGAGCAGTACTTC
CDR3aa: CASSVGSLEQYF

j_gene: TRBJ2-7
abundance: NA
v_gene: TRBV20-1
d_gene: NA
CDR3nt: TGCAGTGCTAGAGGACAGAACGAGCAGTACTTC
CDR3aa: CSARGQNEQYF

j_gene: TRBJ2-3
abundance: NA
v_gene: TRBV29-1
d_gene: NA
CDR3nt: TGCAGCGTTGACAGCAACACAGATACGCAGTATTTT
CDR3aa: CSVDSNTDTQYF

j_gene: TRBJ1-1
abundance: NA
v_gene: TRBV7-2
d_gene: NA
CDR3nt: TGTGCCAGCAGCTTTGACAGCGGGGTAGCTTTCTTT
CDR3aa: CASSFDSGVAFF

j_gene: TRBJ2-3
abundance: few
v_gene: TRBV7-2
d_gene: NA
CDR3nt: TGTGCCAGCAGCTTAGTCCCGGTTGCAGATACGCAGTATTTT
CDR3aa: CASSLVPVADTQYF

j_gene: TRBJ2-7
abundance: many
v_gene: TRBV4-1
d_gene: NA
CDR3nt: TGCGCCAGCGGGAGCTCCTACGAGCAGTACTTC
CDR3aa: CASGSSYEQYF

j_gene: TRBJ2-1
abundance: NA
v_gene: TRBV25-1
d_gene: NA
CDR3nt: TGTGCCAGCAGTGAGAGTTCTCACTCGTTGGAAAAGCAGTTCTTC
CDR3aa: CASSESSHSLEKQFF

j_gene: TRBJ2-2
abundance: many
v_gene: TRBV29-1
d_gene: NA
CDR3nt: TGCGCGTTGTACTACGCGGTGAACACCGGGGAGCTGTTTTTT
CDR3aa: CALYYAVNTGELFF

j_gene: TRBJ2-3
abundance: NA
v_gene: TRBV6-5
d_gene: TRBD1
CDR3nt: TGTGCCAGCAGTTACGGCAGGGGGCGCGTAGATACGCAGTATTTT
CDR3aa: CASSYGRGRVDTQYF

j_gene: TRBJ2-3
abundance: NA
v_gene: TRBV12-3/TRBV12-4
d_gene: NA
CDR3nt: TGTGCCAGCAGTCCTGACAGCTTCACAGATACGCAGTATTTT
CDR3aa: CASSPDSFTDTQYF

j_gene: TRBJ2-7
abundance: NA
v_gene: TRBV2
d_gene: NA
CDR3nt: TGTGCCAGCAAGAACAGCGCCTACGAGCAGTACTTC
CDR3aa: CASKNSAYEQYF

j_gene: TRBJ2-5
abundance: many
v_gene: TRBV19
d_gene: NA
CDR3nt: TGTGCCAGTAGTGCGCTCGGGGGGACCCAGTACTTC
CDR3aa: CASSALGGTQYF

j_gene: TRBJ2-5
abundance: once
v_gene: TRBV12-5
d_gene: TRBD1
CDR3nt: TGTGCTAGTGGTCCCGGACAGGGAGAGACCCAGTACTTC
CDR3aa: CASGPGQGETQYF

j_gene: TRBJ2-5
abundance: many
v_gene: TRBV5-4
d_gene: TRBD1
CDR3nt: TGTGCCAGCAGCTTGAAGCGACAGGGAGAGACCCAGTACTTC
CDR3aa: CASSLKRQGETQYF

j_gene: TRBJ2-7
abundance: many
v_gene: TRBV28
d_gene: NA
CDR3nt: TGTGCCAGCAGTTTTCCCCTGACCGGGACACTCTCCTACGAGCAGTACTTC
CDR3aa: CASSFPLTGTLSYEQYF

j_gene: TRBJ2-2
abundance: NA
v_gene: TRBV11-3
d_gene: NA
CDR3nt: TGTGCCAGCAGCTCATCAGGGGCCCTGAACACCGGGGAGCTGTTTTTT
CDR3aa: CASSSSGALNTGELFF

j_gene: TRBJ1-2
abundance: many
v_gene: TRBV19
d_gene: NA
CDR3nt: TGTGCCACGTACGACCCGACAGGACCCAACTATGGCTACACCTTC
CDR3aa: CATYDPTGPNYGYTF

j_gene: TRBJ2-7
abundance: NA
v_gene: TRBV7-9
d_gene: NA
CDR3nt: TGTGCCAGCAGCTTAGAAGCCTACGAGCAGTACTTC
CDR3aa: CASSLEAYEQYF

j_gene: TRBJ2-3
abundance: many
v_gene: TRBV2
d_gene: TRBD2
CDR3nt: TGTGCCACCGGACTAGCGGGAGCAGATACGCAGTATTTT
CDR3aa: CATGLAGADTQYF

j_gene: TRBJ2-7
abundance: medium-sized
v_gene: TRBV2
d_gene: NA
CDR3nt: TGTGCCAGCAGTGACGGCAGGGGCCACGAGCAGTACTTC
CDR3aa: CASSDGRGHEQYF

j_gene: TRBJ2-1
abundance: many
v_gene: TRBV19
d_gene: NA
CDR3nt: TGTGCCAGTACCCTGCGGGGATACAATGAGCAGTTCTTC
CDR3aa: CASTLRGYNEQFF